The entry below gives a single T cell receptor beta chain sequence along with its context. This specimen comes from a study of blood T cell repertoires in COVID-19. About the research overall: Samples representing acute and convalescent COVID-19 were sourced from the United States, Italy and Spain.

The CDR3 is 15 amino acids. Trimming removed 3 bases at V and 2 bases at J, with 11 bases between. Looked up from germline, CDR1 is LGHNA and CDR2 is YSLEER. Study processing details: From reference gene primer amplification, estimates of nucleated cell counts were derived. Measured with immunoSEQ multiplex PCR; TCRdb has only the in-frame clones, and not every one. From that table come the V and J calls and clone size; the DNA was used to work out D and trimming. This table holds roughly 230,000 clones, 82% found once. This clonotype was sampled from a woman older than 75 with acute or convalescent COVID-19. Sequencing used peripheral blood. The V and J genes are TRBV4-3 and TRBJ1-5; tentatively, D is TRBD1 (6 bases). The CDR3 spells CASSQGPGGNQPQHF. The CDR3 nucleotides are TGCGCCAGCAGCCAGGGTCCAGGGGGCAATCAGCCCCAGCATTTT.